A single sample gave rise to the 12 T cell receptor beta chains below, sequenced in a study of beta chain features in type 1 diabetes (dated by TCRdb to the late 2010s). Library creation used the immunoSEQ multiplex PCR assay. The High Capacity cDNA Reverse Transcription Kit was used to reverse transcribe all of the isolated RNA, meaning that expressed TCRB transcripts were what got sequenced. TCRdb limited this immuneACCESS table to in-frame rearrangements with V and J called. A share of clones is missing; checked studies link under half to unresolved V genes, and the rest is unexplained. This sample has about 620,000 clones in its table, and 15% to 17% of those were observed once. The ten top clones hold about 0.086% of the sample. The sequenced sample consisted of naive CD4+ T cells from blood. The cell subset or site label, read with the paper, signifies: true naive CD4+ T cells. The receptors were gathered from a man younger than 30 in good health.

This clone was recorded a few times. The chain employs TRBV6-6 and TRBJ2-5; D tentatively fits TRBD1 or TRBD2 (6 bases each). V was trimmed by 0 bases and J by 4 bases, leaving 12 bases between them. This CDR3 has 15 residues. Germline V gives CDR1 MNHNY, CDR2 SVGAGI (reference sequence). In DNA form, the CDR3 reads TGTGCCAGCAGTTACTCATCGGGGGCAGCAGAGACCCAGTACTTC. Its translation is CASSYSSGAAETQYF.

A single count supports this clone. V usage is TRBV19 and J usage is TRBJ1-1; TRBD1 might be the D (6 bases). This CDR3 is 17 amino acids long. V was clipped by 7 bases and J by 5 bases, with 26 bases between them. Germline V CDR1 and CDR2: LNHDA, SQIVND (reference sequence). In DNA form, the CDR3 reads TGTGCCAGTATTGCGGCGTTGGGGGCGCGTAGATGGACTGAAGCTTTCTTT. Protein: CASIAALGARRWTEAFF.

This chain links TRBV9 with TRBJ2-2; D not certain. V lost 2 bases to trimming and J lost 1 base, with 6 bases between them. The germline CDR1 and CDR2 sequences are SGDLS and YYNGEE. The CDR3 has 14 residues. The CDR3 loop is CASSVTENTGELFF. CDR3 coding DNA: TGTGCCAGCAGCGTGACGGAGAACACCGGGGAGCTGTTTTTT.

V usage is TRBV18 and J usage is TRBJ2-1, with unresolved D. With 2 bases removed from V and 5 bases from J, the gap between germline ends came to 7 bases. CDR1 and CDR2 (germline): KGHSH, LQKENI. CDR3 size: 13 residues. The DNA of the CDR3 is TGTGCCAGCTCACCAACACAAGACAATGAGCAGTTCTTC. It codes for CASSPTQDNEQFF.

This clone was observed a few times. This rearrangement joins TRBV29-1 to TRBJ1-1; no firm D call. Trimming took off 7 bases at V and 4 bases at J, with 16 bases between the two ends. Germline loops: CDR1 SQVTM, CDR2 ANQGSEA. This CDR3 comprises 13 residues. The CDR3 nucleotides read TGCAGCGCCCCACTCTCAAGAGGCACTGAAGCTTTCTTT. Amino acid sequence: CSAPLSRGTEAFF.

The sample holds a few counts of this clone. V and J are TRBV5-1 and TRBJ2-1; maybe TRBD1 (6 bases). Looked up from germline, CDR1 is SGHRS and CDR2 is YFSETQ. Deletions cut 4 bases from V and 8 bases from J, with 10 bases between. This CDR3 has 12 residues. The CDR3 bases are TGCGCCAGCAGCCCGTGGACAGATGAGCAGTTCTTC. Translated: CASSPWTDEQFF.

The table lists this clone with a few counts. The gene calls are TRBV15 and TRBJ2-3; D is unresolved. Per the germline V gene, CDR1 is LNHNV and CDR2 is YYDKDF (reference sequence). The CDR3 consists of 15 residues. Trimming removed 3 bases at V and 2 bases at J, with 12 bases between. For the CDR3, the DNA is TGTGCCACCAGCAGCAGGCGCGCCTACACAGATACGCAGTATTTT. The encoded protein is CATSSRRAYTDTQYF.

This clone turned up a few times. This chain uses TRBV25-1 with TRBJ1-6; a weak D match, TRBD1 (5 bases). V shed 3 bases and J shed 6 bases, with 12 bases lying between them. This CDR3 is 15 amino acids long. Germline V gene data show CDR1 as MGHDK and CDR2 as SYGVNS. In DNA, the CDR3 is TGTGCCAGCAGTGATCCTCGGGGACCTAATTCACCCCTCCACTTT. Its protein is CASSDPRGPNSPLHF.

The chain employs TRBV7-9 and TRBJ1-1, with D possibly matching TRBD1 (6 bases). This CDR3 comprises 14 residues. The ends were cut back, 5 bases at V and 11 bases at J, with 21 bases in the middle. CDR1 SEHNR and CDR2 FQNEAQ come from the germline V gene (reference sequence). The CDR3 protein is CASSPTIQGYRAFF. CDR3 bases: TGTGCCAGCAGCCCGACGATACAGGGATATAGGGCTTTCTTT.

This clone came up once. The CDR3 loop is CASSQDPQRGGYEQYF. The CDR3 nucleotides are TGTGCCAGCAGCCAAGATCCCCAGCGGGGGGGGTACGAGCAGTACTTC. The V and J genes are TRBV4-2 and TRBJ2-7, with 10 bases lining up with TRBD2. The trim removed 0 bases at V and 4 bases at J, leaving 6 bases unmatched. This CDR3 is built from 16 residues. Germline CDR1 LGHNA, CDR2 YNFKEQ.

This chain connects TRBV5-1 to TRBJ2-3, with 10 bases that match TRBD2. Germline CDR1 reads SGHRS; CDR2 reads YFSETQ. The length of the CDR3 is 15 residues. Germline trimming cut 2 bases from V and 5 bases from J; bases unmatched to any gene: 5. The CDR3 coding sequence is TGCGCCAGCAGCTTTAGCGGGAGGATGGAAGATACGCAGTATTTT. It yields the protein CASSFSGRMEDTQYF.

The V call is TRBV19, the J call TRBJ1-2; the D is unclear. The CDR3 runs 12 residues. Germline V gives CDR1 LNHDA, CDR2 SQIVND (reference sequence). Trimming pared 3 bases from V and 7 bases from J, leaving 9 bases between. As DNA, the CDR3 is TGTGCCAGTAGTATCCCGCTACTTGGCTACACCTTC. Translated, it gives CASSIPLLGYTF.